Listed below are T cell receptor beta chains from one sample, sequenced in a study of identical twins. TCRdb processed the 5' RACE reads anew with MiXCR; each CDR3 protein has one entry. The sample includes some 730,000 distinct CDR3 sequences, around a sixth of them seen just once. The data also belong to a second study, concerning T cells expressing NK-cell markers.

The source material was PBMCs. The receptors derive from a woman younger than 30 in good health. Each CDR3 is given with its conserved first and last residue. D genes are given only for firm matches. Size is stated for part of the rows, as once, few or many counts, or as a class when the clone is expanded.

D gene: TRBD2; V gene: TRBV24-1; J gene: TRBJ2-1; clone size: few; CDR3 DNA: TGTGCCACCAGTGGAGCGGGAGGTCACAATGAGCAGTTCTTC; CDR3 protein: CATSGAGGHNEQFF
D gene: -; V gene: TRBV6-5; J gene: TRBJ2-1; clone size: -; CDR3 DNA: TGTGCCAGCAGTTACAGCGGCGGCGGCCGGAGCCCCTACAATGAGCAGTTCTTC; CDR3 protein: CASSYSGGGRSPYNEQFF
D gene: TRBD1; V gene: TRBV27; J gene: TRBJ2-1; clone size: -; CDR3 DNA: TGTGCCAGCAGTTTTGTGGGGGGACAGGGAGCGAATGAGCAGTCCTTC; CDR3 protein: CASSFVGGQGANEQSF
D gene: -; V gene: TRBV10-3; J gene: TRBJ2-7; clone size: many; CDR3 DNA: TGTGCCATCAGTGGGTACAGGGCGGGCGTGCACGAGCAGTACTTC; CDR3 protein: CAISGYRAGVHEQYF
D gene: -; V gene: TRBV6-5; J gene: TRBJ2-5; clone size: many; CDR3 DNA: TGTGCCAGCAGGAGCCAAGAGACCCAGTACTTC; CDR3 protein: CASRSQETQYF
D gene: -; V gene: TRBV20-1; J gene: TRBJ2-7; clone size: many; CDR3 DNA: TGCAGTGCACGAGGGGGGACTGCACTTTACGAGCAGTACTTC; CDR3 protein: CSARGGTALYEQYF
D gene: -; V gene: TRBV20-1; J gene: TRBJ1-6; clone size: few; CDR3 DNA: TGCAGTGCAATACAACAGGGCCGATCACCCCTCCACTTT; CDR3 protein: CSAIQQGRSPLHF
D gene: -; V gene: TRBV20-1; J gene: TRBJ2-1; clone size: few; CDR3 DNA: TGCAGTGCATCCATTAGGAGCTTTGAGCAGTTCTTC; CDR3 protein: CSASIRSFEQFF
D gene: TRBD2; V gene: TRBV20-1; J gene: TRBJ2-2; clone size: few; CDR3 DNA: TGCAGTGCTAGAAGACTAGCGGGGGGAATGAACACCGGGGAGCTGTTTTTT; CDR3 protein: CSARRLAGGMNTGELFF
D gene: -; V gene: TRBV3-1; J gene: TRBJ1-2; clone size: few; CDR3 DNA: TGTGCCAGCAGCCAAGGGACAGCGAGCTACACCTTC; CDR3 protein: CASSQGTASYTF
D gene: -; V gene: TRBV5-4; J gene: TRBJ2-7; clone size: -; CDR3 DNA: TGTGCCAGCAGCTATGGTGCGGGTAACTACGAGCAGTACTTC; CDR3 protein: CASSYGAGNYEQYF
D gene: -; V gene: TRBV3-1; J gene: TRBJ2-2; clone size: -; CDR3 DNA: TGTGCCAGCAGCCAAGCTAGGGTCTTCGGGTCCGGGGAGCTGTTTTTT; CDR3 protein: CASSQARVFGSGELFF
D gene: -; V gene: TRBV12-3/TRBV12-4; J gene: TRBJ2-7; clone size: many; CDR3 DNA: TGTGCCAGCAGCTTCGGGACCTACGAGCAGTACTTC; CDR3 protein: CASSFGTYEQYF
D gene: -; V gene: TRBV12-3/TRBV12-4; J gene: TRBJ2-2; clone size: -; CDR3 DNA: TGTGCCAGCAGTTTTCATGGGGCGCGTCGCACCGGGGAGCTGTTTTTT; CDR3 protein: CASSFHGARRTGELFF
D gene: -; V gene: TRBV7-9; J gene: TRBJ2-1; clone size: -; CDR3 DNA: TGTGCCAGCAGCCCCCGGACCATCGCGGAGCAGTTCTTC; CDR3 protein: CASSPRTIAEQFF
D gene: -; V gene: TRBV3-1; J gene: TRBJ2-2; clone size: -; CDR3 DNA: TGTGCCAGCAGCCATCGATATGGACCCGGGGAGCTGTTTTTT; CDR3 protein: CASSHRYGPGELFF
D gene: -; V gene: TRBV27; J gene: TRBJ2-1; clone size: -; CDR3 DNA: TGTGCCAGCAAGATCGTCAGAGGGGGGGAGGAGTTCTTC; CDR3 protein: CASKIVRGGEEFF
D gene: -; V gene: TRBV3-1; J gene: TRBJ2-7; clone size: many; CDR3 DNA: TGTGCCAGCAGCCAAAGGGCGAGGCAGTACTTC; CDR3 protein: CASSQRARQYF
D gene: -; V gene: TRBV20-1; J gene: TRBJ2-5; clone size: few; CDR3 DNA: TGCAGTGCTCCTCGGCCAGGACAAGAGACCCAGTACTTC; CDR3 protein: CSAPRPGQETQYF
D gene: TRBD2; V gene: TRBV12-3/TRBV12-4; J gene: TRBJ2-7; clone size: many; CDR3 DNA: TGTGCCAGCACTAAAAGGGGACTAGCGGGAGCCAGATACGAGCAGTACTTC; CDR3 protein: CASTKRGLAGARYEQYF
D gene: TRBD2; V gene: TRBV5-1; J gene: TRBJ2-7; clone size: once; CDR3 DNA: TGCGCCAGCAGCTTGGGACAAGGACTAGCAGCCCGCGAGCAGTACTTC; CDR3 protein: CASSLGQGLAAREQYF
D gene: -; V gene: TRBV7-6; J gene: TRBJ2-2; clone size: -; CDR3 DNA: TGTGCCAGCAGTTGGATGGGGGCGCCCGGGGAGCTGTTTTTT; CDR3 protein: CASSWMGAPGELFF
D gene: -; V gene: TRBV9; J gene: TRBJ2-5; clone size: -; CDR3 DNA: TGTGCCAGCAGCGCCATAGGGGCGAAACAAGAGACCCAGTACTTC; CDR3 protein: CASSAIGAKQETQYF
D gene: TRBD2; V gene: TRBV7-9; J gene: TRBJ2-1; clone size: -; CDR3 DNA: TGTGCCAGCAGCTTAGATCCGGGACTAGCATTTTACAATGAGCAGTTCTTC; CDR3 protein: CASSLDPGLAFYNEQFF
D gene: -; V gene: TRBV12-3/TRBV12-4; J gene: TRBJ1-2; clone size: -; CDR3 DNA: TGTGCCAGCGGAGGGCGGTTGTGGGATAACTATGGCTACACCTTC; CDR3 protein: CASGGRLWDNYGYTF
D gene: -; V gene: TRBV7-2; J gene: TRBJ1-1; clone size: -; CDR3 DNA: TGTGCCAGCAGCCCAACAGGACAGAGGAACACTGAAGCTTTCTTT; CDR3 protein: CASSPTGQRNTEAFF
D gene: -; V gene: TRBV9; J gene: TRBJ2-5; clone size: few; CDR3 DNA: TGTGCCAGCAGCGTAGGAGGGGCAGGGACCCAGTACTTC; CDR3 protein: CASSVGGAGTQYF
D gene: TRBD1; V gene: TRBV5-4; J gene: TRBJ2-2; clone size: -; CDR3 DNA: TGTGCCAGCAGCTGGGAGCCAGGGGGCAACACCGGGGAGCTGTTTTTT; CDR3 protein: CASSWEPGGNTGELFF
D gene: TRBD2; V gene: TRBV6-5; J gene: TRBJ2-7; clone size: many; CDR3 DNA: TGTGCCAGCAGTTACGCGGGGGGCTCCTACGAGCAGTACTTC; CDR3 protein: CASSYAGGSYEQYF
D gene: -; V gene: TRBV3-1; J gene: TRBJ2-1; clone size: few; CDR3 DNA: TGTGCCAGCAGCCGCGCGTCTACGGGCGAGAATGAGCAGTTCTTC; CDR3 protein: CASSRASTGENEQFF
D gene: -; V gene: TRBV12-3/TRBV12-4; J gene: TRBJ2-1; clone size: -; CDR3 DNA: TGTGCCAGCAGTTTAGTGTCTAGTCGGTCCTACAATGAGCAGTTCTTC; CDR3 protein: CASSLVSSRSYNEQFF
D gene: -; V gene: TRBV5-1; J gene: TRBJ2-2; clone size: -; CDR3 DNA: TGCGCCAGCAGCCACCCCCCCCCCGGAGGCGGGGAGCTGTTTTTT; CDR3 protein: CASSHPPPGGGELFF
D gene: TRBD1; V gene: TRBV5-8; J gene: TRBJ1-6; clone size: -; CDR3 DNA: TGTGCCAGCAGCTTGACCGGGACAGGGCATTCACCCCTCCACTTT; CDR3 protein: CASSLTGTGHSPLHF
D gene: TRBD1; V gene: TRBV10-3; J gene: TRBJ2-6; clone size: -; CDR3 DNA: TGTGCCATCGGGACAGGCTGGGCCAACGTCCTGACTTTC; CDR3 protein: CAIGTGWANVLTF
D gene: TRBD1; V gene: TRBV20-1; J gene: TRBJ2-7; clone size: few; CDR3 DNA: TGCAGTGCTCGTCCTCCGGGACAGAACTACGAGCAGTACTTC; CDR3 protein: CSARPPGQNYEQYF
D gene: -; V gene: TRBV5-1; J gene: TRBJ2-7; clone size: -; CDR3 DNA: TGCGCCAGCAGCTTACTCTATGATACACTCTACGAGCAGTACTTC; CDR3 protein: CASSLLYDTLYEQYF
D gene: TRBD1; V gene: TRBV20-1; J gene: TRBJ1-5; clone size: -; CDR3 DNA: TGCAGTGCTCCTCCGGGACAGAGCAATCAGCCCCAGCATTTT; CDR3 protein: CSAPPGQSNQPQHF
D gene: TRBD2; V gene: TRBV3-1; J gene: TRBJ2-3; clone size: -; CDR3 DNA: TGTGCCAGCAGACCGCTAGCGGGGGTCGTAGATACGCAGTATTTT; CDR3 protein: CASRPLAGVVDTQYF
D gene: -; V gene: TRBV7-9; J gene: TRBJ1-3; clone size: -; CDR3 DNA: TGTGCCAGCAGCTTAGGTTTCGGTAGCTCTGGAAACACCATATATTTT; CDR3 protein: CASSLGFGSSGNTIYF
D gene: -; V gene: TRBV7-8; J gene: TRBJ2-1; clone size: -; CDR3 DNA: TGTGCCAGCAGCACACAAAGGGTTGGGGTGAGGATATACAATGAGCAGTTCTTC; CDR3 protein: CASSTQRVGVRIYNEQFF
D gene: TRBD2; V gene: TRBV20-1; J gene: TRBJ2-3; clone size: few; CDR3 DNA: TGCAGTGCCACTAGCGGGGGGCAAGATACGCAGTATTTT; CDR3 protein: CSATSGGQDTQYF
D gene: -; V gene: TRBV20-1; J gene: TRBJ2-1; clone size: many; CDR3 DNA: TGCAGTGCCCTTAACCGGGCCAATGAGCAGTTCTTC; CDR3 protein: CSALNRANEQFF
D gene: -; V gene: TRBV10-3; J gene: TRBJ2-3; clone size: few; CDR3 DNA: TGTGCCATCAGGACGGGGGATACGCAGTATTTT; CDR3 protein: CAIRTGDTQYF
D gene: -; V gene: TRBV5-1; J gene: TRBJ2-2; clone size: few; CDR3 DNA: TGCGCCAGCAGCCCCCAGCGAACGAACACCGGGGAGCTGTTTTTT; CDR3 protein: CASSPQRTNTGELFF
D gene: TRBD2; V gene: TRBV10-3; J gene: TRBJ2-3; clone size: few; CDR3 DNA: TGTGCCATCAGTGTTACTAGCGGGGGCGCAGATACGCAGTATTTT; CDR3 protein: CAISVTSGGADTQYF
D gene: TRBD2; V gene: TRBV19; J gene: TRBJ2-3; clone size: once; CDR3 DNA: TGTGCCAGTAAGGTCCTAGCGGGGGATTCCACAGATACGCAGTATTTT; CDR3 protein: CASKVLAGDSTDTQYF
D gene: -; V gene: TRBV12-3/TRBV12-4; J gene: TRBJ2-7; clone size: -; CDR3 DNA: TGTGCCAGCCCCCCGACCGGGCGGCGTACCTACGAGCAGTACTTC; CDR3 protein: CASPPTGRRTYEQYF
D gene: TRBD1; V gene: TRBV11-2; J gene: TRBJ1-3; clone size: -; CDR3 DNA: TGTGCCAGCAGCTTAAGTGCTCGGACAGGGGATGGAAACACCATATATTTT; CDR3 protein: CASSLSARTGDGNTIYF
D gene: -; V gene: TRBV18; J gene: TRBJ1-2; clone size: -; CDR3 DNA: TGTGCCAGCTCACCGGGAGACCAGGGTGTCCACACCTTC; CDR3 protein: CASSPGDQGVHTF
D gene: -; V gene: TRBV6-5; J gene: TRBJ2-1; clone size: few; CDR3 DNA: TGTGCCAGCAGTTGGCAAGACTGGGGTGAGCAGTTCTTC; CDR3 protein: CASSWQDWGEQFF
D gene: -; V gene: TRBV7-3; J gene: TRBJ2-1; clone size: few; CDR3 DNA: TGTGCCAGCAGCTTACAGTTTCGGGGGCGCGCTTTCTTCGGGCAGTTCTTC; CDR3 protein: CASSLQFRGRAFFGQFF
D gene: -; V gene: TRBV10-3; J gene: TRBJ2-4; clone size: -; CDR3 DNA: TGTGCCATCAGTGACGCGGGGGCCGGACTAGCCAAAAACATTCAGTACTTC; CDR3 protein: CAISDAGAGLAKNIQYF
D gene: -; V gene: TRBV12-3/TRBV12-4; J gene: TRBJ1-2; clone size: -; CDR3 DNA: TGTGCCAGCAGCCCGGCTCGAAGAGTATTCACCTTC; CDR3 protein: CASSPARRVFTF
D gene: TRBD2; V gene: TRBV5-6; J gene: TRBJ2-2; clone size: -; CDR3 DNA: TGTGCCAGCAGCTTGGGTCTAGCGGTGACGACCGGGGAGCTGTTTTTT; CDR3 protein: CASSLGLAVTTGELFF
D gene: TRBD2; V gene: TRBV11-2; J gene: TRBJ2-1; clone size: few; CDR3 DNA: TGTGCCAGCAGCTTAGTAGCGGGAGGGAACAATGAGCAGTTCTTC; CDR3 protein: CASSLVAGGNNEQFF
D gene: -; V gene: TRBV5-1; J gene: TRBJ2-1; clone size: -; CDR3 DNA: TGCGCCAGCAGCTTGGACTTGGGAGGTTACAATGAGCAGTTCTTC; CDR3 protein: CASSLDLGGYNEQFF